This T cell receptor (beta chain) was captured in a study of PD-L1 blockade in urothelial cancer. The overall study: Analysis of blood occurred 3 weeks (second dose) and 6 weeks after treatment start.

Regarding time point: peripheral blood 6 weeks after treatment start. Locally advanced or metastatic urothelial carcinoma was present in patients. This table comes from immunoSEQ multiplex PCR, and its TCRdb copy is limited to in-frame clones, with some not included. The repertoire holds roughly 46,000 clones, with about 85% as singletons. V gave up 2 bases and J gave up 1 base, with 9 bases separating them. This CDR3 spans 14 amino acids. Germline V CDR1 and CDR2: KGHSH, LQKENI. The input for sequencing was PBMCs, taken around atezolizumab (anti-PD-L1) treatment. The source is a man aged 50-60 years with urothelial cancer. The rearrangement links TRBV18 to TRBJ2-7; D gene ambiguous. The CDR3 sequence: CASSPASGSYEQYF. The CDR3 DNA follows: TGTGCCAGCTCACCAGCGTCCGGGTCCTACGAGCAGTACTTC.